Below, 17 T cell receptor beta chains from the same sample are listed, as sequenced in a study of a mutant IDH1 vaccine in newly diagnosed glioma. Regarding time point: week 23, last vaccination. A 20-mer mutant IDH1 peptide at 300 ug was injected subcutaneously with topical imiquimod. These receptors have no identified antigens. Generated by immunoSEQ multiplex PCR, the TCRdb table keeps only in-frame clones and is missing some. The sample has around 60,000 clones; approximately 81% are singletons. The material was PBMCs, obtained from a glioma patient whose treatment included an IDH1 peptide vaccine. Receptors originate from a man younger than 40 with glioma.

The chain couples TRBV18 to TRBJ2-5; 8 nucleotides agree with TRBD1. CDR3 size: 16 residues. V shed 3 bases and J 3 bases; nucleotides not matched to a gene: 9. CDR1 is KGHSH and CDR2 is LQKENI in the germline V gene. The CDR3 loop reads CASSPATGDNKETQYF. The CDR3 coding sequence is TGTGCCAGCTCACCTGCGACAGGGGACAACAAAGAGACCCAGTACTTC.

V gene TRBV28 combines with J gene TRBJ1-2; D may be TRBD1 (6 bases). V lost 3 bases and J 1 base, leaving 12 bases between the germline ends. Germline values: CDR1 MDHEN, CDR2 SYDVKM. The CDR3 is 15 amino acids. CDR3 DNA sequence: TGTGCCAGCAGTTTCAGGGGAGCCTTTAACTATGGCTACACCTTC. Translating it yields CASSFRGAFNYGYTF.

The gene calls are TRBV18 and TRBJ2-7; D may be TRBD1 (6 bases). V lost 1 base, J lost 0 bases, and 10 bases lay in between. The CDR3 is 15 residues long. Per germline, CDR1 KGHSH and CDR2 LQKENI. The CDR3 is CASSPLDRASYEQYF. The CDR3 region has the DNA TGTGCCAGCTCACCACTGGACAGAGCCTCCTACGAGCAGTACTTC.

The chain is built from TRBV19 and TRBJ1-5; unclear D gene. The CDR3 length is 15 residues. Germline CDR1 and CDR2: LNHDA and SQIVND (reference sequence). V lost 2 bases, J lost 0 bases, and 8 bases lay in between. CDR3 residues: CASSIRGYSNQPQHF. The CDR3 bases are TGTGCCAGTAGTATACGAGGATATAGCAATCAGCCCCAGCATTTT.

CDR3 nucleotide sequence: TGTGCCAGCTCACCCTATCCGGGACAGACTTTGTACGAGCAGTACTTC. Translating it yields CASSPYPGQTLYEQYF. The chain recombines TRBV18 with TRBJ2-7; 7 nucleotides line up with TRBD1. This CDR3 is 16 amino acids long. J was trimmed by 4 bases and V by 3 bases; bases with no gene match: 12. Germline values: CDR1 KGHSH, CDR2 LQKENI.

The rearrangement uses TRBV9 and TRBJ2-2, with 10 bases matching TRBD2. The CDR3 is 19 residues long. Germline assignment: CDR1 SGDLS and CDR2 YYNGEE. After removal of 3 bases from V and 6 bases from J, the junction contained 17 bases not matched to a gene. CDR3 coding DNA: TGTGCCAGCAGCGCCCCCCTCTGGGAGCGGGGGGGCCCTCCCGGGGAGCTGTTTTTT. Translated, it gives CASSAPLWERGGPPGELFF.

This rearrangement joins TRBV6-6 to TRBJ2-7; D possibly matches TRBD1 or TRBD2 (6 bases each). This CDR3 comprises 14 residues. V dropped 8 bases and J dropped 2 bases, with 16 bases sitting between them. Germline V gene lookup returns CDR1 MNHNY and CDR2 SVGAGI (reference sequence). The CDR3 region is CASQATGDTYEQYF. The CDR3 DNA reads TGTGCCAGCCAGGCAACGGGGGACACCTACGAGCAGTACTTC.

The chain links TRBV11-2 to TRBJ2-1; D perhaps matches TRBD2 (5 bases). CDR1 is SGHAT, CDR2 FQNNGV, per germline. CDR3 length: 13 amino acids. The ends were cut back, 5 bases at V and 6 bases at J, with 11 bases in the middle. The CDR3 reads CASSPRGSNEQFF. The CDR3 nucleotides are TGTGCCAGCAGCCCAAGAGGGAGCAATGAGCAGTTCTTC.

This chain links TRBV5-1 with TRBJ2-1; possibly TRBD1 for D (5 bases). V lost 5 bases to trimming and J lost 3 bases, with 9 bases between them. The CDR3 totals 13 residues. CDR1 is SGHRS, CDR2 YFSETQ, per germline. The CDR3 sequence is CASRETDYNEQFF. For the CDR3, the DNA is TGCGCCAGCAGGGAGACAGACTACAATGAGCAGTTCTTC.

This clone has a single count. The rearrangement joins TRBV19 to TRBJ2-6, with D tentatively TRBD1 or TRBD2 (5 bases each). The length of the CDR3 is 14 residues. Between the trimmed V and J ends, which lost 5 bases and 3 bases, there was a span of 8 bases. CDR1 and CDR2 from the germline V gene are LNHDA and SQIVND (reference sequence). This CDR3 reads CASSPGSGANVLTF. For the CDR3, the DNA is TGTGCCAGTAGTCCAGGGAGTGGGGCCAACGTCCTGACTTTC.

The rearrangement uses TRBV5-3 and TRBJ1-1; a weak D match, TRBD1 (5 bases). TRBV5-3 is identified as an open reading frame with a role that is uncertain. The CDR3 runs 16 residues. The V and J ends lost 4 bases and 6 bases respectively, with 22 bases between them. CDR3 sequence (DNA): TGTGCCAGAAGCCGTCCCTTTACCCTTGGGGCCCCTGAAGCTTTCTTT. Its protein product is CARSRPFTLGAPEAFF.

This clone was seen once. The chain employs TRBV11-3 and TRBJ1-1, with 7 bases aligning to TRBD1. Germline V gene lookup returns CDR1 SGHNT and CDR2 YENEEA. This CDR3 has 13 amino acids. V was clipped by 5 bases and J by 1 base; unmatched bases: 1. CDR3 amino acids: CASSRQGNTEAFF. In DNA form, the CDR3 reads TGTGCCAGCAGCCGACAGGGGAACACTGAAGCTTTCTTT.

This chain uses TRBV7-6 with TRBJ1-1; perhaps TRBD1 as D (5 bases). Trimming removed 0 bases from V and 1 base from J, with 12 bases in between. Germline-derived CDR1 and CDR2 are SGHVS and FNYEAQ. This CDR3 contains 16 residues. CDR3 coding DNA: TGTGCCAGCAGCTTAGCGGGGCTCCTTTCGAACACTGAAGCTTTCTTT. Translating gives CASSLAGLLSNTEAFF.

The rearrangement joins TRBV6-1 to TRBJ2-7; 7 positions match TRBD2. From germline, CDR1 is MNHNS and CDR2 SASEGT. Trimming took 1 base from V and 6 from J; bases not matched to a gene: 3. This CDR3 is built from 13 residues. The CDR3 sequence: CASSEGGGFEQYF. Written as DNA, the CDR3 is TGTGCCAGCAGTGAAGGGGGGGGGTTCGAGCAGTACTTC.

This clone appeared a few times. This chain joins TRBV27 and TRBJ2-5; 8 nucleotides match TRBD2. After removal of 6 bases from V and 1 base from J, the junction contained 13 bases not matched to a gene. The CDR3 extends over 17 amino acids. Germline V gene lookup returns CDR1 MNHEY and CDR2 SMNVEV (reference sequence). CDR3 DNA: TGTGCCAGCAGCCCGACGTCGCGGGGGGCCTCCCAAGAGACCCAGTACTTC. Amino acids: CASSPTSRGASQETQYF.

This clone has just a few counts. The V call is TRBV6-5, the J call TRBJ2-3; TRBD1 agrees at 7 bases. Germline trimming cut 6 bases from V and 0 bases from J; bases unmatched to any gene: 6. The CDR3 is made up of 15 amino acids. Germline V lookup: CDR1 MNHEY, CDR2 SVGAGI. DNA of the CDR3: TGTGCCAGCAGAACCGACAGGGTTAGCACAGATACGCAGTATTTT. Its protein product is CASRTDRVSTDTQYF.

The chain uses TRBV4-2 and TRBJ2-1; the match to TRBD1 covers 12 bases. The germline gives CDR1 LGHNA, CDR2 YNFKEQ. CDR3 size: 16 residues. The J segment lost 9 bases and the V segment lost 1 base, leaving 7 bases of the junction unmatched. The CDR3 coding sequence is TGTGCCAGCAGCCAAGCCTCGGGACAGGGGGCGGGTGAGCAGTTCTTC. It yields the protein CASSQASGQGAGEQFF.